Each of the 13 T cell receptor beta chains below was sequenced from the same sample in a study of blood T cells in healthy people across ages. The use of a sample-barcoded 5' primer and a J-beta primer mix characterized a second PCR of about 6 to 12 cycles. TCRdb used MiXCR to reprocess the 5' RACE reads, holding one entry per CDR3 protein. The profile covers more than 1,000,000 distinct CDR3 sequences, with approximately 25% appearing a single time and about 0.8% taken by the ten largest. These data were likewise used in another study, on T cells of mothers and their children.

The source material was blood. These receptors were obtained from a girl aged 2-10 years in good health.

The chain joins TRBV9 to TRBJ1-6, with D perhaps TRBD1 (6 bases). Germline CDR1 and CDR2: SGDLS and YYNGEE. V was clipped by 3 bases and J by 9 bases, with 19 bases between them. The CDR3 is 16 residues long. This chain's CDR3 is CASSANEQGGGSPLHF. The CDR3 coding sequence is TGTGCCAGCAGCGCCAATGAACAGGGTGGCGGTTCACCCCTCCACTTT.

CDR3 region: CATSRGAGKGEGTQYF. The CDR3 DNA is TGTGCCACCAGCAGAGGTGCCGGGAAAGGCGAAGGAACCCAGTACTTC. The rearrangement joins TRBV15 to TRBJ2-5, with a weak D call TRBD2 (5 bases). The V and J ends lost 1 base and 8 bases respectively, with 20 bases between them. The CDR3 is made up of 16 amino acids. Germline-derived CDR1 and CDR2 are LNHNV and YYDKDF (reference sequence).

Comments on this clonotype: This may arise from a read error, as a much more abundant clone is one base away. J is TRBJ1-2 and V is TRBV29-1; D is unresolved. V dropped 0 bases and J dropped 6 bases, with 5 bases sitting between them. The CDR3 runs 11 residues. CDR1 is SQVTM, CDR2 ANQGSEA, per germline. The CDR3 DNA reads TGCAGCGTTGAAGAGGGCCATGGCTACACCTTC. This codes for CSVEEGHGYTF.

CDR3 in DNA: TGTGCCAGCAGCCTAGTAGCGGGGGGGCCGGCAGATACGCAGTATTTT. Amino acid sequence: CASSLVAGGPADTQYF. The genes are TRBV7-2 and TRBJ2-3, with 11 nucleotides matching TRBD2. Germline CDR1 is SGHTA and CDR2 is FQGNSA. The CDR3 length is 16 residues. The ends lost 5 bases at V and 4 bases at J; junction bases unmatched: 8.

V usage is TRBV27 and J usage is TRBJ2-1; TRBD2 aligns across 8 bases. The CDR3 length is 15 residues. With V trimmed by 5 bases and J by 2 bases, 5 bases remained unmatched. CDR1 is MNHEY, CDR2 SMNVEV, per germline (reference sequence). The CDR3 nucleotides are TGTGCCAGCAGTCCTTTCGGGAGGGCCTACAATGAGCAGTTCTTC. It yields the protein CASSPFGRAYNEQFF.

CDR3 region: CASSLWGGVNEQFF. The CDR3 DNA reads TGTGCCAGCAGCTTATGGGGCGGGGTGAATGAGCAGTTCTTC. The chain recombines TRBV7-2 with TRBJ2-1; a possible D gene is TRBD2 (6 bases). V shed 2 bases and J shed 7 bases, with 12 bases lying between them. The germline V gene encodes CDR1 SGHTA and CDR2 FQGNSA. CDR3 length: 14 amino acids.

The CDR3 sequence is CASSLALGQPQHF. The CDR3, as DNA: TGTGCCAGCAGTTTGGCCCTTGGCCAGCCCCAGCATTTT. The chain couples TRBV12-3 or TRBV12-4 to TRBJ1-5; D not certain. The CDR3 is made up of 13 amino acids. V lost 3 bases to trimming and J lost 7 bases, with 10 bases between them.

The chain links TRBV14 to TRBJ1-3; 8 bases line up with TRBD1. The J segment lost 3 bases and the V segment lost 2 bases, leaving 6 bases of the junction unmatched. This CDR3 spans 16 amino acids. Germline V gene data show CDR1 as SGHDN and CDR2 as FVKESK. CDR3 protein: CASSQFQGARGNTIYF. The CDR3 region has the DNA TGTGCCAGCAGCCAATTCCAGGGGGCGCGTGGAAACACCATATATTTT.

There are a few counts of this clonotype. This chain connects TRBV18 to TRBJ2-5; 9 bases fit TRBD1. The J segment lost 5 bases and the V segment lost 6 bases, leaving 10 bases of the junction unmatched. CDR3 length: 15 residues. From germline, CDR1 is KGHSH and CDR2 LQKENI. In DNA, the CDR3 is TGTGCCAGCTCTCCCCACAGGGGGCCGGTGGAGACCCAGTACTTC. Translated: CASSPHRGPVETQYF.

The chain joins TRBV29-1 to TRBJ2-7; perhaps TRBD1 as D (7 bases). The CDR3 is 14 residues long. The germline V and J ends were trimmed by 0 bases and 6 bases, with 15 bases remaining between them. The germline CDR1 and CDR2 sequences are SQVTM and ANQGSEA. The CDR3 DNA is TGCAGCGTTGAAGATAGCGCAGGGGGGACCGAGCAGTACTTC. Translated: CSVEDSAGGTEQYF.

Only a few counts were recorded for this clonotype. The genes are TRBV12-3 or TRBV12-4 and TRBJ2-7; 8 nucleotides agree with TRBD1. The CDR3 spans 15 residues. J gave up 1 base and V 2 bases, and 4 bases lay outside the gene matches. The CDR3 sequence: CASSLWTGRSYEQYF. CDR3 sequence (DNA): TGTGCCAGCAGTTTATGGACAGGGAGATCCTACGAGCAGTACTTC.

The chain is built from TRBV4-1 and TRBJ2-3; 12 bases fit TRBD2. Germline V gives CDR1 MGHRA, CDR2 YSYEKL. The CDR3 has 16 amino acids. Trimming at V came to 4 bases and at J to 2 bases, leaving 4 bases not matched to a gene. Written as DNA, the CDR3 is TGCGCCAGCAGCCGACTAGCGGGAGTGATCACAGATACGCAGTATTTT. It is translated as CASSRLAGVITDTQYF.

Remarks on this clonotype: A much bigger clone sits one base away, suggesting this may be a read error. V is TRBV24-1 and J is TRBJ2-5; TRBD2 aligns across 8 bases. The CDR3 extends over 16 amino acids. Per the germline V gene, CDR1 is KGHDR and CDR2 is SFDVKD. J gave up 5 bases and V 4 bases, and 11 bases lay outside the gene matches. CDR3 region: CATSDLAGRMYETQYF. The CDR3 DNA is TGTGCCACCAGTGACTTAGCGGGGAGAATGTATGAGACCCAGTACTTC.